The 23 T cell receptor beta chains listed next were all sequenced from one sample in a study of cytomegalovirus exposure and HLA in healthy donors. The PCR used 60 Vbeta and 13 Jbeta primers. Libraries were prepared by immunoSEQ multiplex PCR; TCRdb keeps only in-frame clonotypes and omits some of them. Of about 270,000 clones in the sample, roughly 89% were seen once. The sequencing sample was made of PBMCs. The receptor source for this set is a man aged 35-49 years in good health and CMV-seropositive.

This chain links TRBV19 with TRBJ2-2; TRBD1 aligns across 10 bases. This CDR3 contains 18 residues. The germline gives CDR1 LNHDA, CDR2 SQIVND (reference sequence). V was pared by 5 bases and J by 0 bases, with 9 bases of the junction left unmatched. The CDR3 DNA reads TGTGCCAGTAGTTCCCGACAGGGGGCTAGGGCGAACACCGGGGAGCTGTTTTTT. Translating gives CASSSRQGARANTGELFF.

The chain has TRBV7-3 and TRBJ2-3, with TRBD2 identical over 9 bases. Germline V CDR1 and CDR2: SGHTA, FQGTGA. The CDR3 length is 15 residues. With V trimmed by 3 bases and J by 5 bases, 6 bases remained unmatched. CDR3 sequence (DNA): TGTGCCAGCAGCTTCCTAGCGGGGTCCGGAGATACGCAGTATTTT. This gives the protein CASSFLAGSGDTQYF.

Only a few counts were recorded for this clone. The chain links TRBV7-9 to TRBJ2-3; 7 bases match TRBD1. The CDR3 is 13 residues long. Germline CDR1 and CDR2: SEHNR and FQNEAQ (reference sequence). V lost 8 bases and J lost 2; bases outside the gene matches: 4. Written as DNA, the CDR3 is TGTGCCAGCCGACAGGGAGACACAGATACGCAGTATTTT. This sequence encodes CASRQGDTDTQYF. Using reference TRBV7-9 and TRBJ2-3 for the parts outside the CDR3, the full variable domain is DTGVSQNPRHKITKRGQNVTFRCDPISEHNRLYWYRQTLGQGPEFLTYFQNEAQLEKSRLLSDRFSAERPKGSFSTLEIQRTEQGDSAMYLCASRQGDTDTQYFGPGTRLTVL.

V and J are TRBV29-1 and TRBJ2-7, with TRBD2 matching 11 bases. The J segment lost 0 bases and the V segment lost 6 bases, leaving 1 base of the junction unmatched. The germline V gene has CDR1 SQVTM and CDR2 ANQGSEA. The CDR3 spans 13 residues. The CDR3 DNA reads TGCAGCGTGACTAGCGGGAACTCCTACGAGCAGTACTTC. It translates to CSVTSGNSYEQYF.

This CDR3 reads CASSIGSGRPYEQYF. The CDR3 DNA reads TGTGCCAGTAGTATAGGTAGCGGGAGGCCCTACGAGCAGTACTTC. The rearrangement joins TRBV19 to TRBJ2-7; 10 nucleotides match TRBD2. V was pared by 1 base and J by 2 bases, with 2 bases of the junction left unmatched. CDR1 and CDR2 (germline): LNHDA, SQIVND (reference sequence). The CDR3 spans 15 residues. The variable domain in full, completed from reference TRBV19 and TRBJ2-7, reads DGGITQSPKYLFRKEGQNVTLSCEQNLNHDAMYWYRQDPGQGLRLIYYSQIVNDFQKGDIAEGYSVSREKKESFPLTVTSAQKNPTAFYLCASSIGSGRPYEQYFGPGTRLTVT.

The rearrangement links TRBV18 to TRBJ1-1, with 7 bases identical to TRBD1. The V segment lost 3 bases and the J segment 0 bases; nucleotides outside the gene matches: 4. The CDR3 totals 15 residues. Germline CDR1 is KGHSH and CDR2 is LQKENI. The CDR3 sequence: CASSPDRDMNTEAFF. Here the CDR3 DNA reads TGTGCCAGCTCACCCGACAGGGACATGAACACTGAAGCTTTCTTT.

V is TRBV29-1 and J is TRBJ2-4, with D unclear. The CDR3 totals 13 residues. Germline loops: CDR1 SQVTM, CDR2 ANQGSEA. V was pared by 4 bases and J by 3 bases, with 10 bases between. The chain's CDR3 is CSVGSDHKNIQYF. CDR3 DNA sequence: TGCAGCGTTGGCAGCGATCACAAAAACATTCAGTACTTC.

The chain links TRBV5-1 to TRBJ2-4, with TRBD2 identical over 11 bases. J was trimmed by 0 bases and V by 4 bases; bases with no gene match: 6. This CDR3 has 17 residues. Germline lookup yields CDR1 SGHRS and CDR2 YFSETQ. This CDR3 is CASSGGLADLAKNIQYF. The CDR3 DNA reads TGCGCCAGCAGCGGGGGACTAGCGGACTTAGCCAAAAACATTCAGTACTTC. Combining the CDR3 with reference TRBV5-1 and TRBJ2-4 gives the whole variable domain KAGVTQTPRYLIKTRGQQVTLSCSPISGHRSVSWYQQTPGQGLQFLFEYFSETQRNKGNFPGRFSGRQFSNSRSEMNVSTLELGDSALYLCASSGGLADLAKNIQYFGAGTRLSVL.

This clone was picked up a small number of times. The chain recombines TRBV4-3 with TRBJ2-7; perhaps TRBD1 as D (6 bases). The V end was cut by 0 bases, the J end by 7 bases, with 16 bases between. The CDR3 spans 15 residues. Looked up from germline, CDR1 is LGHNA and CDR2 is YSLEER. The CDR3 nucleotides are TGCGCCAGCAGCCAAGAATGGGTCAGGGGTGGGGAGCAGTACTTC. Its translation is CASSQEWVRGGEQYF.

This chain links TRBV7-6 with TRBJ2-3, with D perhaps TRBD2 (7 bases). The germline V gene has CDR1 SGHVS and CDR2 FNYEAQ. The ends were cut back, 5 bases at V and 5 bases at J, with 23 bases in the middle. This CDR3 region has 17 residues. The CDR3 DNA reads as TGTGCCAGCAGCCATGAAGGGGGAGGCGGGAGCGAAGATACGCAGTATTTT. It yields the protein CASSHEGGGGSEDTQYF.

The chain is built from TRBV7-9 and TRBJ2-1; the match to TRBD2 covers 10 bases. After removal of 3 bases from V and 3 bases from J, the junction contained 2 bases not matched to a gene. The CDR3 spans 15 residues. The germline V gene encodes CDR1 SEHNR and CDR2 FQNEAQ (reference sequence). CDR3 DNA: TGTGCCAGCAGCTTCCCTAGCGGGAGCTACAATGAGCAGTTCTTC. Translation: CASSFPSGSYNEQFF.

CDR3 loop: CASSPSGVTYEQYF. The CDR3 coding sequence is TGTGCCAGCTCACCATCAGGGGTTACCTACGAGCAGTACTTC. V gene TRBV18 combines with J gene TRBJ2-7; D may be TRBD1 (6 bases). This CDR3 is 14 amino acids long. The germline V gene has CDR1 KGHSH and CDR2 LQKENI. V lost 2 bases and J lost 2, with 10 bases in between. Based on the CDR3 plus reference TRBV18 and TRBJ2-7, the full variable domain is NAGVMQNPRHLVRRRGQEARLRCSPMKGHSHVYWYRQLPEEGLKFMVYLQKENIIDESGMPKERFSAEFPKEGPSILRIQQVVRGDSAAYFCASSPSGVTYEQYFGPGTRLTVT.

As regards this clone: The sample carries other DNA sequences with the same CDR3. The chain uses TRBV27 and TRBJ1-5; D perhaps matches TRBD1 (6 bases). The germline V and J ends were trimmed by 8 bases and 7 bases, with 18 bases remaining between them. Germline CDR1 is MNHEY and CDR2 is SMNVEV (reference sequence). The CDR3 loop spans 14 amino acids. CDR3 residues: CASSRQGRSQPQHF. The CDR3, as DNA: TGTGCCAGCTCCAGGCAGGGGCGCTCCCAGCCCCAGCATTTT.

The chain links TRBV28 to TRBJ2-1; 9 positions agree with TRBD2. The J segment lost 7 bases and the V segment lost 7 bases, leaving 11 bases of the junction unmatched. Germline V gene lookup returns CDR1 MDHEN and CDR2 SYDVKM. The length of the CDR3 is 15 residues. CDR3 region: CASTTSGTSWNEQFF. As DNA, the CDR3 is TGTGCCAGCACTACATCGGGGACTAGCTGGAATGAGCAGTTCTTC.

This clone was observed once. The chain uses TRBV7-8 and TRBJ2-1; 7 nucleotides agree with TRBD2. Per germline, CDR1 SGHVS and CDR2 FQNEAQ. V lost 5 bases and J lost 10; bases outside the gene matches: 14. The CDR3 is 15 residues long. The CDR3 spells CASSPTSAPGREQFF. The CDR3 bases are TGTGCCAGCAGCCCCACTAGCGCTCCCGGTCGGGAGCAGTTCTTC.

The V and J genes are TRBV7-9 and TRBJ2-7; 9 nucleotides match TRBD1. The trim removed 5 bases at V and 4 bases at J, leaving 12 bases unmatched. This CDR3 comprises 16 residues. Germline-derived CDR1 and CDR2 are SEHNR and FQNEAQ (reference sequence). The CDR3 spells CASSRPGQGGVYEQYF. CDR3 in DNA: TGTGCCAGCAGCAGACCGGGACAGGGTGGTGTGTACGAGCAGTACTTC.

About this clone itself: The identical CDR3 is also encoded by other nucleotide sequences in the sample. The CDR3 sequence is CASSPGTGGNQPQHF. CDR3 sequence (DNA): TGTGCCAGCAGCCCGGGGACAGGGGGCAATCAGCCCCAGCATTTT. This chain joins TRBV7-9 and TRBJ1-5, with TRBD1 matching over 10 bases. The CDR3 has 15 amino acids. Germline trimming cut 5 bases from V and 2 bases from J; bases unmatched to any gene: 3. Germline-derived CDR1 and CDR2 are SEHNR and FQNEAQ (reference sequence).

This chain links TRBV7-2 with TRBJ2-7; a weak D match, TRBD2 (6 bases). The CDR3 loop spans 15 amino acids. V was shortened by 5 bases and J by 2 bases, with 16 bases between the two germline ends. Germline V gene lookup returns CDR1 SGHTA and CDR2 FQGNSA. CDR3 nucleotides: TGTGCCAGCAGCCTCACCGGGGGTACCCCCTACGAGCAGTACTTC. Translation gives CASSLTGGTPYEQYF.

In regard to this clone: At one end, the junction sequence differs from germline, possibly due to a read error. This chain connects TRBV7-9 to TRBJ2-2, with 14 bases matching TRBD2. This CDR3 is 18 amino acids long. Germline values: CDR1 SEHNR, CDR2 FQNEAQ (reference sequence). The CDR3 is CSSSLTSGRAGGTGELFF. In DNA form, the CDR3 reads TGTTCCAGCAGCTTGACTAGCGGGAGGGCCGGGGGCACCGGGGAGCTGTTTTTT. Full variable domain (rest looked up from reference TRBV7-9 and TRBJ2-2): DTGVSQNPRHKITKRGQNVTFRCDPISEHNRLYWYRQTLGQGPEFLTYFQNEAQLEKSRLLSDRFSAERPKGSFSTLEIQRTEQGDSAMYLCSSSLTSGRAGGTGELFFGEGSRLTVL.

This clone was picked up a small number of times. V gene TRBV4-1 combines with J gene TRBJ1-2; possible D gene TRBD1, 5 bases. This CDR3 has 16 amino acids. The V gene lost 4 bases and the J gene lost 3 bases, with 18 bases spanning the gap. CDR1 is MGHRA, CDR2 YSYEKL, per germline. The CDR3 is CASSPTLRQRHYGYTF. For the CDR3, the DNA is TGCGCCAGCAGCCCCACTCTCCGACAGCGACACTATGGCTACACCTTC.

This clone was counted a few times. This chain joins TRBV6-6 and TRBJ1-2, with 7 nucleotides matching TRBD1. The J segment lost 2 bases and the V segment lost 5 bases, leaving 8 bases of the junction unmatched. Germline V gene sequence: CDR1 MNHNY, CDR2 SVGAGI (reference sequence). The CDR3 sequence is 15 residues long. CDR3 DNA: TGTGCCAGCAGTGCCTACAGGGGTACGAACTATGGCTACACCTTC. Protein product: CASSAYRGTNYGYTF.

The CDR3 is CASSPGGENYGYTF. CDR3 in DNA: TGTGCCAGCAGCCCGGGGGGTGAGAACTATGGCTACACCTTC. The rearrangement uses TRBV5-6 and TRBJ1-2; possibly TRBD1 for D (5 bases). Germline V gene data show CDR1 as SGHDT and CDR2 as YYEEEE. The CDR3 consists of 14 residues. Trimming removed 4 bases at V and 2 bases at J, with 12 bases between.

In this sample, this clone turned up once. This sequence joins TRBV4-1 and TRBJ1-2, with D maybe TRBD1 (6 bases). This CDR3 has 14 amino acids. Trimming removed 0 bases at V and 2 bases at J, with 7 bases between. The germline CDR1 and CDR2 sequences are MGHRA and YSYEKL. The CDR3 reads CASSQDDRNYGYTF. The DNA for the CDR3 is TGCGCCAGCAGCCAAGATGACAGGAACTATGGCTACACCTTC.